These 12 T cell receptor beta chains originate from one sample sequenced in a study of T cell clonality in common variable immunodeficiency (dated by TCRdb to about 2015). Libraries were built with the immunoSEQ multiplex PCR assay. In TCRdb, the immuneACCESS table is reduced to in-frame sequences with V and J assigned. These tables do not hold every clone; where another copy was compared, an unresolved V gene accounts for under half, and the others remain unexplained. The sample has more than 30,000 clones on record, with no singletons. The ten largest clones capture around 1% of the sample. The specimen was peripheral blood mononuclear cells. All receptors come from a person aged 18 to 69 in good health.

This clone was observed many times. The read terminates 3 residues ahead of where the CDR3 ends, so the germline J gene completes it. This chain joins TRBV19 and TRBJ1-1; 8 bases are a match to TRBD1. Germline CDR1 and CDR2: LNHDA and SQIVND (reference sequence). The CDR3 spans 15 residues. J was trimmed by 4 bases and V by 4 bases; bases with no gene match: 8. The CDR3 spells CASSTRQGSLTEAFF. Partial CDR3 DNA: TGTGCCAGTAGTACCCGACAGGGGAGCCTCACTGAA.

This clone came up many times. The sequence runs out 3 residues before the end of the CDR3; the remainder is reconstructed from the germline J gene. The chain is built from TRBV18 and TRBJ2-2; D not resolved. Between the trimmed V and J ends, which lost 3 bases and 2 bases, there was a span of 13 bases. The germline V gene has CDR1 KGHSH and CDR2 LQKENI. There are 16 residues in the CDR3. The CDR3 is CASSPSPGGNTGELFF. CDR3 DNA, as far as it was read: TGTGCCAGCTCACCCTCACCCGGCGGTAACACCGGGGAG.

This clone was seen many times. The read is 3 residues too short to cover the CDR3 end, so that end is filled in from the germline J gene. V gene TRBV7-9 combines with J gene TRBJ2-5, with TRBD1 identical over 8 bases. The CDR3 has 14 residues. Per germline, CDR1 SEHNR and CDR2 FQNEAQ (reference sequence). J was trimmed by 3 bases and V by 3 bases; bases with no gene match: 3. The covered CDR3 bases are TGTGCCAGCAGCTTGATGACAGGGGAAGAGACC. As protein: CASSLMTGEET. The whole CDR3 sequence is CASSLMTGEETQYF.

Many counts were recorded for this clone. The CDR3 end lies 3 residues beyond the end of the read and is filled in from the germline J gene. This chain connects TRBV10-3 to TRBJ1-2, with D perhaps matching TRBD1 (5 bases). Germline CDR1 and CDR2: ENHRY and SYGVKD. The CDR3 consists of 13 residues. V dropped 2 bases and J dropped 5 bases, with 9 bases sitting between them. The DNA read from the CDR3 is TGTGCCATCAGTGAGCAGGAGGGGTATGGC. It is translated as CAISEQEGYG. The full-length CDR3 reads as CAISEQEGYGYTF.

In this sample, this clone turned up many times. The CDR3 here is CASSNDRVHEQFF. The sequenced part of the CDR3 DNA is TGTGCCAGCTCAAACGACAGGGTGCATGAG. V usage is TRBV18 and J usage is TRBJ2-1, with TRBD1 matching 7 bases. The CDR3 extends 3 residues past the end of the read, so its final part is completed from the germline J gene. Germline-derived CDR1 and CDR2 are KGHSH and LQKENI. Germline trimming cut 5 bases from V and 8 bases from J; bases unmatched to any gene: 6. CDR3 length: 13 amino acids.

Comment on this clone: The read ends 3 residues before the CDR3 terminus; that terminus is restored from the germline J gene. This chain joins TRBV6-1 and TRBJ2-1; D is unclear. V lost 1 base, J lost 6 bases, and 10 bases lay in between. The CDR3 sequence is 14 residues long. Germline CDR1 MNHNS, CDR2 SASEGT. The CDR3 spells CASSEGSRSNEQFF. The DNA read from the CDR3 is TGTGCCAGCAGTGAAGGGTCTAGATCCAATGAG.

This clone came up many times. The read gets to within 3 residues of the CDR3 end, and the germline J gene fills in the rest. The chain employs TRBV19 and TRBJ2-7; D might be TRBD2 (6 bases). The ends were cut back, 3 bases at V and 5 bases at J, with 11 bases in the middle. There are 13 residues in the CDR3. Germline CDR1 reads LNHDA; CDR2 reads SQIVND (reference sequence). CDR3 region: CASSIRGSNEQYF. Incomplete CDR3 DNA: TGTGCCAGTAGTATTCGGGGGAGCAACGAG.

This clone was seen only a few times. One end of the junction fails to match germline, which may point to a read error. Incomplete CDR3 DNA: TGTGCCAGCGGCTTATTGTTTCGGGGAGGAGATGGC. Protein sequence: CASGLLFRGGDG. The CDR3, in full, reads CASGLLFRGGDGYTF. The V gene is TRBV7-8, the J gene TRBJ1-2, with D unresolved. Sequencing ends 3 residues short of the CDR3 end; the germline J gene provides the rest. This CDR3 is 15 amino acids long. The V gene's germline CDR1 is SGHVS and CDR2 FQNEAQ.

This clone was recorded at least ten times. The read finishes 3 residues shy of the CDR3 end, and the germline J gene is used to complete it. The rearrangement links TRBV7-9 to TRBJ2-2; TRBD1 is a possible D gene (6 bases). CDR3 length equals 15 residues. The V end lost 4 bases, the J end lost 7 bases, and 16 bases lay between the germline ends. Looked up from germline, CDR1 is SEHNR and CDR2 is FQNEAQ (reference sequence). The CDR3 bases that were read are TGTGCCAGCAGCTCCTCGAGGACAGACAACGGGGAG. Amino acid sequence: CASSSSRTDNGE. The full CDR3 reads CASSSSRTDNGELFF.

This clone was found many times. The read terminates 3 residues before the CDR3 end, so the remaining end is supplied by the germline J gene. The J gene is TRBJ2-1, the V gene TRBV20-1, with D tentatively TRBD2 (5 bases). V shed 4 bases and J shed 7 bases, with 17 bases lying between them. The CDR3 has 14 amino acids. Germline CDR1 and CDR2: DFQATT and SNEGSKA (reference sequence). The CDR3 here is CSAIQRIQRNEQFF. CDR3 DNA, as far as it was read: TGCAGTGCTATCCAGCGGATACAAAGGAATGAG.

This clone was counted many times. The DNA ends 3 residues before the CDR3 does, and the rest of the CDR3 is filled in from the germline J gene. The chain joins TRBV30 to TRBJ2-2, with 7 bases that match TRBD2. The CDR3 totals 16 residues. The V and J ends lost 8 bases and 0 bases, in that order; junction bases with no gene match: 12. Germline V gene lookup returns CDR1 GTSNPN and CDR2 SVGIG (reference sequence). CDR3 residues: CARLGSSGSNTGELFF. The sequenced CDR3 bases are TGTGCCCGCCTGGGATCTAGCGGATCGAACACCGGGGAG.

This clone has at least ten counts. The read halts 3 residues ahead of the CDR3 end, with the missing end drawn from the germline J gene. The chain couples TRBV27 to TRBJ1-2, with 8 bases matching TRBD1. From germline, CDR1 is MNHEY and CDR2 SMNVEV (reference sequence). Germline trimming cut 0 bases from V and 4 bases from J; bases unmatched to any gene: 13. CDR3 length equals 18 residues. CDR3 DNA, as far as it was read: TGTGCCAGCAGTTTATCGGCCGGACAGGGTAACGCAGGCTATGGC. Amino acids: CASSLSAGQGNAGYG. The whole CDR3 sequence is CASSLSAGQGNAGYGYTF.